A selection of T cell receptor beta chains follows, all from one sample in a study of T cells expressing NK-cell markers. TCRdb reprocessed the 5' RACE reads, keeping one entry per CDR3 protein, no DNA. Recorded for this sample: a few hundred thousand distinct CDR3 sequences. Sequenced: blood T cells: a sorted CD56 or NKG2C T cell subset, CD4+ or CD8+ T cells, or bulk PBMC T cells (not recorded which). The receptors were sampled from a man aged 18-69 years in good health. The CDR3 runs from the conserved cysteine through the conserved F or W. Each record gives: J gene, V gene, CDR3 protein.

TRBJ1-1 | TRBV3-1 | CASSQGASPEAFF
TRBJ2-4 | TRBV12-3/TRBV12-4 | CASSLTGGGKNIQYF
TRBJ1-1 | TRBV6-1 | CASREGVNTEAFF
TRBJ2-2 | TRBV4-1 | CASSQLFTITGELFF
TRBJ2-5 | TRBV18 | CASSPSTGYSAQETQYF
TRBJ2-3 | TRBV28 | CASRAGTSGTDTQYF
TRBJ1-6 | TRBV28 | CASNGVRLSPLHF
TRBJ1-1 | TRBV24-1 | CATRDSMNTEAFF
TRBJ1-4 | TRBV28 | CASKSGPGQGNEKLFF
TRBJ1-5 | TRBV4-2 | CASSLQSGTGRNQPQHF
TRBJ1-1 | TRBV21-1 | CASSSEGAMNTEAFF
TRBJ2-1 | TRBV2 | CASRFISGGYNEQFF
TRBJ2-4 | TRBV20-1 | CSARDFSGGAQAKNIQYF
TRBJ2-2 | TRBV2 | CASTTVGGGELFF
TRBJ2-5 | TRBV5-5 | CAGSTLGGPQETQYF
TRBJ1-2 | TRBV29-1 | CSVDANGGYGYTF
TRBJ2-2 | TRBV29-1 | CSAADRGFTGELFF
TRBJ2-3 | TRBV7-8 | CASSLSGGLVSTDTQYF
TRBJ2-1 | TRBV7-6 | CASSLWQGGRYNEQFF
TRBJ1-1 | TRBV18 | CASSGGVNTEAFF
TRBJ2-7 | TRBV5-1 | CASSLSSLAVRGNEQYF
TRBJ1-5 | TRBV28 | CATLDSWDRRYSNQPQHF
TRBJ1-1 | TRBV6-5 | CASSYSMSAVEAFF
TRBJ2-3 | TRBV29-1 | CSVATGMATDTQYF
TRBJ1-5 | TRBV10-3 | CAISEWGGRSNQPQHF
TRBJ2-1 | TRBV12-3/TRBV12-4 | CASILAGGRFNEQFF
TRBJ2-7 | TRBV9 | CASSAGGLDSYEQYF
TRBJ2-3 | TRBV29-1 | CSVGGLARGGTDTQYF
TRBJ2-5 | TRBV2 | CASRKGGRGVWKTQYF
TRBJ2-3 | TRBV6-5 | CASSYRTSGGATDTQYF
TRBJ1-1 | TRBV10-3 | CAISDGGDTGVAFF
TRBJ2-3 | TRBV2 | CASGTGALDTQYF
TRBJ2-3 | TRBV20-1 | CSARARGSTDTQYF
TRBJ2-3 | TRBV4-2 | CASSQGAGGPPDTQYF
TRBJ2-1 | TRBV20-1 | CSARRRDRNYYNEQFF
TRBJ2-5 | TRBV5-1 | CASSLVGPFQETQYF
TRBJ2-2 | TRBV19 | CASSTRPAWTGELFF
TRBJ2-7 | TRBV7-2 | CASSPTVGTAGGHEQYF
TRBJ1-1 | TRBV20-1 | CSGRDRGTEAFF
TRBJ2-1 | TRBV7-6 | CASRRGSTGEQFF